Shown below are 19 T cell receptor beta chains from a single sample sequenced in a study of cytomegalovirus exposure and HLA in healthy donors. With 60 Vbeta and 13 Jbeta primers, the PCR was carried out. Measured with immunoSEQ multiplex PCR; TCRdb has only the in-frame clones, and not every one. Among about 230,000 clones, approximately 82% were seen once, and the ten largest hold about 0.58%. The material sequenced was PBMCs. These receptors were taken from a woman aged 40-49 years in good health and CMV-seronegative.

V gene TRBV2 combines with J gene TRBJ2-3, with 8 bases matching TRBD1. The germline V gene encodes CDR1 SNHLY and CDR2 FYNNEI. V lost 1 base to trimming and J lost 4 bases; unmatched junction nucleotides: 4. This CDR3 is 15 amino acids long. CDR3 coding DNA: TGTGCCAGCAGTGAAGGACAGGGGAGGCCAGATACGCAGTATTTT. This translates into CASSEGQGRPDTQYF. The variable domain in full, completed from reference TRBV2 and TRBJ2-3, reads EPEVTQTPSHQVTQMGQEVILRCVPISNHLYFYWYRQILGQKVEFLVSFYNNEISEKSEIFDDQFSVERPDGSNFTLKIRSTKLEDSAMYFCASSEGQGRPDTQYFGPGTRLTVL.

This clone was seen a few times. V and J are TRBV7-3 and TRBJ1-1, with D possibly matching TRBD1 (6 bases). V dropped 2 bases and J dropped 10 bases, with 14 bases sitting between them. CDR1 and CDR2 (germline): SGHTA, FQGTGA. The CDR3 spans 13 residues. This CDR3 reads CASSLLPGDRAFF. In DNA, the CDR3 is TGTGCCAGCAGCTTATTGCCAGGGGATCGAGCTTTCTTT.

The chain uses TRBV19 and TRBJ1-1; the D is unclear. Germline V gene sequence: CDR1 LNHDA, CDR2 SQIVND (reference sequence). This CDR3 region has 13 residues. The germline V and J ends were trimmed by 2 bases and 1 base, with 5 bases remaining between them. CDR3 loop: CASSIQENTEAFF. The DNA for the CDR3 is TGTGCCAGTAGTATACAGGAGAACACTGAAGCTTTCTTT.

The rearrangement joins TRBV19 to TRBJ1-1, with 11 bases identical to TRBD1. The CDR3 loop spans 15 amino acids. The germline V gene has CDR1 LNHDA and CDR2 SQIVND (reference sequence). V was pared by 4 bases and J by 7 bases, with 8 bases of the junction left unmatched. DNA of the CDR3: TGTGCCAGTAGTACACGGACAGGGGGCGTCAATGAAGCTTTCTTT. This gives the protein CASSTRTGGVNEAFF.

The J gene is TRBJ2-7, the V gene TRBV10-3, with D tentatively TRBD2 (7 bases). The CDR3 sequence is 15 residues long. The V gene lost 4 bases and the J gene lost 5 bases, with 18 bases spanning the gap. Per germline, CDR1 ENHRY and CDR2 SYGVKD. The CDR3: CAISGGGRADHEQYF. CDR3 coding DNA: TGTGCCATCAGTGGGGGGGGCAGGGCGGATCACGAGCAGTACTTC.

This chain joins TRBV30 and TRBJ2-6; D is ambiguous. Trimming pared 6 bases from V and 0 bases from J, leaving 9 bases between. This CDR3 spans 14 amino acids. The germline CDR1 and CDR2 sequences are GTSNPN and SVGIG (reference sequence). The CDR3 coding sequence is TGTGCCTGTATGAGTAGCTCTGGGGCCAACGTCCTGACTTTC. It encodes CACMSSSGANVLTF.

V is TRBV4-2 and J is TRBJ1-1; the D gene is possibly TRBD1 (6 bases). This CDR3 contains 17 residues. CDR1 LGHNA and CDR2 YNFKEQ come from the germline V gene. Trimming pared 0 bases from V and 6 bases from J, leaving 20 bases between. CDR3 sequence reads: CASSQDGWHRVRSEAFF. Here the CDR3 DNA reads TGTGCCAGCAGCCAAGATGGCTGGCACAGGGTTCGCTCTGAAGCTTTCTTT.

The chain combines TRBV28 with TRBJ2-7; TRBD2 matches 7 bases. The CDR3 is made up of 16 amino acids. Trimming at V came to 8 bases and at J to 0 bases, leaving 13 bases not matched to a gene. Germline CDR1 and CDR2: MDHEN and SYDVKM. The chain's CDR3 is CASPPTRSSGSYEQYF. CDR3 in DNA: TGTGCCAGCCCCCCCACTAGGTCTAGCGGCTCCTACGAGCAGTACTTC. Full variable domain (outside the CDR3, taken from reference TRBV28 and TRBJ2-7): DVKVTQSSRYLVKRTGEKVFLECVQDMDHENMFWYRQDPGLGLRLIYFSYDVKMKEKGDIPEGYSVSREKKERFSLILESASTNQTSMYLCASPPTRSSGSYEQYFGPGTRLTVT.

This clone was picked up one time. The chain recombines TRBV9 with TRBJ2-1, with 7 nucleotides matching TRBD2. The CDR3 has 16 residues. Germline CDR1 SGDLS, CDR2 YYNGEE. V was pared by 0 bases and J by 0 bases, with 3 bases of the junction left unmatched. CDR3 bases: TGTGCCAGCAGCGTAGTCGGCGGGGGCTCCTACAATGAGCAGTTCTTC. Translation gives CASSVVGGGSYNEQFF.

The V and J genes are TRBV5-1 and TRBJ2-2; D possibly corresponds to TRBD2 (5 bases). V lost 0 bases and J 6 bases, leaving 18 bases between the germline ends. Germline values: CDR1 SGHRS, CDR2 YFSETQ. This CDR3 has 17 amino acids. The CDR3 reads CASSLDPDGGTAGELFF. CDR3 sequence (DNA): TGCGCCAGCAGCTTGGATCCGGACGGAGGTACCGCCGGGGAGCTGTTTTTT.

A word on this clone: The sample contains more than one DNA sequence encoding this CDR3. The CDR3 sequence is CATSTGTGGLLGTEAFF. The DNA of the CDR3 is TGTGCCACCAGCACCGGGACAGGGGGGTTATTGGGGACTGAAGCTTTCTTT. This rearrangement joins TRBV15 to TRBJ1-1, with 11 bases identical to TRBD1. CDR1 is LNHNV, CDR2 YYDKDF, per germline (reference sequence). V lost 4 bases, J lost 5 bases, and 12 bases stayed unmatched. CDR3 length equals 17 residues.

This chain joins TRBV9 and TRBJ2-3; TRBD2 matches at 7 bases. J gave up 1 base and V 3 bases, and 5 bases lay outside the gene matches. CDR3 length: 15 residues. CDR1 and CDR2 (germline): SGDLS, YYNGEE. For the CDR3, the DNA is TGTGCCAGCAGCGGGAGTCTAGCGGGCACAGATACGCAGTATTTT. This gives the protein CASSGSLAGTDTQYF. Supplemented by reference TRBV9 and TRBJ2-3, the full variable domain reads DSGVTQTPKHLITATGQRVTLRCSPRSGDLSVYWYQQSLDQGLQFLIQYYNGEERAKGNILERFSAQQFPDLHSELNLSSLELGDSALYFCASSGSLAGTDTQYFGPGTRLTVL.

The V gene is TRBV5-5, the J gene TRBJ1-1; unclear D gene. Trimming took off 4 bases at V and 4 bases at J, with 20 bases between the two ends. Germline V gene data show CDR1 as SGHKS and CDR2 as YYEKEE (reference sequence). This CDR3 contains 16 residues. The CDR3 DNA reads TGTGCCAGCAGCCCCCCCGGAGGCTCCGTGCGCACTGAAGCTTTCTTT. Translated, it gives CASSPPGGSVRTEAFF.

The chain joins TRBV6-5 to TRBJ1-1; D possibly corresponds to TRBD1 (5 bases). CDR3 length: 15 amino acids. V lost 2 bases to trimming and J lost 1 base, with 11 bases between them. Germline V CDR1 and CDR2: MNHEY, SVGAGI. CDR3 residues: CASSYGARANTEAFF. The CDR3 DNA follows: TGTGCCAGCAGTTACGGGGCCAGGGCGAACACTGAAGCTTTCTTT.

For this clone: Its ends do not fully match the called genes, so a read error is possible. The V and J genes are TRBV7-9 and TRBJ1-1, with no clear D. Per germline, CDR1 SEHNR and CDR2 FQNEAQ (reference sequence). CDR3 length: 12 residues. The CDR3 DNA sequence: TGTTCCAGCAGCTTAGGCTATAGAGAAGCTTTCTTT. It encodes CSSSLGYREAFF.

This chain links TRBV4-1 with TRBJ2-3, with 9 bases aligning to TRBD1. Germline V gene sequence: CDR1 MGHRA, CDR2 YSYEKL. The CDR3 consists of 16 residues. J lost 3 bases, V lost 7 bases, and 11 bases had no gene match. The CDR3 here is CASTPEGQGLTDTQYF. The CDR3 region has the DNA TGCGCCAGCACCCCCGAGGGACAGGGTCTGACAGATACGCAGTATTTT.

V and J are TRBV29-1 and TRBJ2-1, with D perhaps matching TRBD2 (7 bases). Germline V gives CDR1 SQVTM, CDR2 ANQGSEA. The CDR3 totals 14 residues. The germline V and J ends were trimmed by 7 bases and 0 bases, with 13 bases remaining between them. CDR3 nucleotide sequence: TGCAGCGCTGGGGGGGCCAGCTCCTACAATGAGCAGTTCTTC. This gives the protein CSAGGASSYNEQFF.

The chain is built from TRBV9 and TRBJ1-3; D is unresolved. The CDR3 runs 16 residues. Germline values: CDR1 SGDLS, CDR2 YYNGEE. Trimming cost V 1 base and J 0 bases, with 11 bases left between them. CDR3 residues: CASSVTMAVSGNTIYF. The CDR3 nucleotides read TGTGCCAGCAGCGTAACAATGGCCGTCTCTGGAAACACCATATATTTT.

V gene TRBV7-3 combines with J gene TRBJ2-1; 12 bases map to TRBD1. V was clipped by 5 bases and J by 8 bases; unmatched bases: 10. CDR3 length: 16 amino acids. CDR1 SGHTA and CDR2 FQGTGA come from the germline V gene. CDR3 sequence reads: CASSRLGQGARDEQFF. The CDR3 nucleotides are TGTGCCAGCAGCCGACTGGGACAGGGGGCGAGGGATGAGCAGTTCTTC.